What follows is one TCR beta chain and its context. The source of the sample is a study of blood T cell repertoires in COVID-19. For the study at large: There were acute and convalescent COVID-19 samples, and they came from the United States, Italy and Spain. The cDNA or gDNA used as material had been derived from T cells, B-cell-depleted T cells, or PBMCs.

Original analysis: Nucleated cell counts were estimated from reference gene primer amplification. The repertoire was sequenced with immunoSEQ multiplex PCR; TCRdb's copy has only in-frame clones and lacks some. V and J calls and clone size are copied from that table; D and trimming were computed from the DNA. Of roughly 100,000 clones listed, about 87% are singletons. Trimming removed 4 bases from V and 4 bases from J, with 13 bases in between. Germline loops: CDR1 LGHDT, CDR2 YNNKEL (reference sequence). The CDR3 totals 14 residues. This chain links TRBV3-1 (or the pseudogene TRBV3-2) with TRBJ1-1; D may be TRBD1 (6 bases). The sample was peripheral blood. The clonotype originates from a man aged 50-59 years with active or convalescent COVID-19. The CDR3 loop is CASSPGIGGTEAFF. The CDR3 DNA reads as TGTGCCAGCAGCCCCGGGATAGGGGGCACTGAAGCTTTCTTT.